One and the same sample provided the 10 T cell receptor beta chains below, sequenced in a study of Graves' ophthalmopathy and Graves' hyperthyroidism. Using RNA transcripts, the TCR beta CDR3 regions were amplified. HTBI primers were employed in first-round RT-PCR, then a second-round multiplex PCR followed. TCRdb itself ran the multiplex PCR reads through MiXCR, one entry per CDR3 protein. This sample has around 600,000 distinct CDR3 sequences, with roughly 41% found just once. Sequenced sample: peripheral blood. The receptors shown here come from an adult man with Graves' ophthalmopathy.

The J gene is TRBJ1-2, the V gene TRBV25-1; no firm D call. The CDR3 covers 12 residues. Trimming removed 7 bases at V and 5 bases at J, with 11 bases between. The germline V gene encodes CDR1 MGHDK and CDR2 SYGVNS. The CDR3 coding sequence is TGTGCCAGCACGCAACGTGGGTATGGCTACACCTTC. Protein sequence: CASTQRGYGYTF.

This clonotype was counted between two and nine times. The rearrangement joins TRBV5-8 to TRBJ2-5; D perhaps matches TRBD1 (6 bases). Germline-derived CDR1 and CDR2 are SGHTS and YDEGEE. This CDR3 region has 14 residues. Trimming took 2 bases from V and 3 from J, leaving 11 bases between them. This CDR3 is CASSLSYREETQYF. The CDR3 DNA reads TGTGCCAGCAGCTTATCCTACAGGGAAGAGACCCAGTACTTC.

This clonotype showed up just a few times. V gene TRBV5-6 combines with J gene TRBJ1-3; the D is unclear. V was clipped by 5 bases and J by 8 bases, with 14 bases between them. The V gene's germline CDR1 is SGHDT and CDR2 YYEEEE. The CDR3 is made up of 13 amino acids. CDR3: CASSPRGLDTIYF. Written as DNA, the CDR3 is TGTGCCAGCAGTCCGAGAGGGTTAGACACCATATATTTT.

The chain has TRBV3-1 and TRBJ2-7, with D maybe TRBD2 (5 bases). The CDR3 length is 13 residues. The germline V gene has CDR1 LGHDT and CDR2 YNNKEL (reference sequence). V shed 7 bases and J shed 5 bases, with 15 bases lying between them. CDR3 nucleotide sequence: TGTGCCAGCATCTCGTCCGGGATCCACGAGCAGTACTTC. It specifies CASISSGIHEQYF.

This clonotype occurred many times. The V call is TRBV29-1, the J call TRBJ2-7; possibly TRBD1 for D (5 bases). This CDR3 spans 13 amino acids. Between the trimmed V and J ends, which lost 5 bases and 0 bases, there was a span of 11 bases. CDR1 is SQVTM and CDR2 is ANQGSEA in the germline V gene. CDR3: CSVLQDFSYEQYF. Written as DNA, the CDR3 is TGCAGCGTTCTACAGGATTTCTCCTACGAGCAGTACTTC.

This clonotype was seen once. The genes are TRBV7-9 and TRBJ1-2; TRBD1 might be the D (6 bases). This CDR3 has 14 residues. V was trimmed by 4 bases and J by 8 bases, leaving 17 bases between them. Germline CDR1 reads SEHNR; CDR2 reads FQNEAQ (reference sequence). The CDR3 DNA is TGTGCCAGCAGCTCCACGGGGGCTGGGGACGGCTACACCTTC. Translated, it gives CASSSTGAGDGYTF.

On this clonotype itself: At one boundary the junction diverges from the germline segment, which might be a read error. The rearrangement joins TRBV7-2 to TRBJ1-5; weak D call: TRBD1 (5 bases). Looked up from germline, CDR1 is SGHTA and CDR2 is FQGNSA. This CDR3 has 15 residues. The CDR3 reads CVSSQGLGGDQPQHF. Here the CDR3 DNA reads TGTGTCAGCAGCCAAGGGTTGGGGGGAGATCAGCCCCAGCATTTT.

This clonotype was counted a few times. The chain uses TRBV12-3 or TRBV12-4 and TRBJ2-7; D gene ambiguous. The CDR3 has 14 amino acids. The ends were cut back, 5 bases at V and 3 bases at J, with 14 bases in the middle. The DNA for the CDR3 is TGTGCCAGCAGTCCCCGACAACGGCGCTACGAGCAGTACTTC. Its protein is CASSPRQRRYEQYF.

The rearrangement links TRBV7-9 to TRBJ2-3, with D hard to call. V dropped 6 bases and J dropped 2 bases, with 6 bases sitting between them. Germline lookup yields CDR1 SEHNR and CDR2 FQNEAQ (reference sequence). The length of the CDR3 is 12 residues. The CDR3, as DNA: TGTGCCAGCAGTGAGGTCACAGATACGCAGTATTTT. Protein: CASSEVTDTQYF.

V and J are TRBV2 and TRBJ2-7; TRBD2 agrees at 11 bases. Judging by the DNA end, TRBJ2-1 fits better; the J call may be wrong. Germline CDR1 and CDR2: SNHLY and FYNNEI. CDR3 size: 15 residues. The CDR3 here is CASRRNLAGGNEQFF. DNA for the CDR3: TGTGCCAGCAGACGCAACCTAGCGGGGGGCAATGAGCAGTTCTTC.